The source of this T cell receptor beta chain is a study of control samples from healthy donors and cancer patients. Here immunoSEQ multiplex PCR was the method, and the copy in TCRdb shows in-frame clones only, minus some. The data show 150,000 to 200,000 clones, with 90% seen just once and just over 1.4% held by the top ten. This CDR3 comprises 16 residues. CDR1 is MNHEY and CDR2 is SMNVEV in the germline V gene (reference sequence). V lost 6 bases, J lost 0 bases, and 18 bases lay in between. This sequence joins TRBV27 and TRBJ2-7, with TRBD2 as a possible D gene (7 bases). The sample comprised blood. The clonotype originates from a woman between 45 and 60 years old in good health. The CDR3 bases are TGTGCCAGCAGGCCCCGGTACAGGGACTACTCCTACGAGCAGTACTTC. It codes for CASRPRYRDYSYEQYF.